Listed below are T cell receptor beta chains from one sample, sequenced in a study of T cells after yellow fever vaccination. TCRdb redid the calling of the 5' RACE reads with MiXCR, one entry per CDR3 protein. The sample has hundreds of thousands of distinct CDR3 sequences; roughly 13% are singletons. The specimen comprised PBMCs, sampled on the day of the yellow fever booster vaccination. These receptors were obtained from a man aged 25 to 40 who received the YFV17D yellow fever vaccine. The CDR3 runs from the conserved cysteine through the conserved F or W. The order of the fields is D gene, V gene, clone size, J gene, CDR3 protein, CDR3 DNA. A D gene is named only where the DNA matches it firmly. The listing skips clone size in some rows; elsewhere it reads once, few, many or a size class.

>NA|TRBV30|NA|TRBJ2-3
CAWSSVGSNTDTQYF
TGTGCCTGGAGCTCCGTCGGGTCAAACACAGATACGCAGTATTTT
>TRBD2|TRBV20-1|NA|TRBJ2-3
CSKAGETDTQYF
TGCAGTAAGGCGGGAGAAACAGATACGCAGTATTTT
>TRBD2|TRBV5-1|few|TRBJ2-5
CASSFGSGSWGSGQETQYF
TGCGCCAGCAGCTTCGGCAGCGGGAGCTGGGGATCTGGCCAAGAGACCCAGTACTTC
>NA|TRBV12-3/TRBV12-4|NA|TRBJ1-2
CASSSVRDEKGYTF
TGTGCCAGCAGTTCGGTCCGGGACGAGAAAGGCTACACCTTC
>NA|TRBV7-2|many|TRBJ2-1
CASSLLASSNEQFF
TGTGCCAGCAGCTTATTAGCGTCTTCCAATGAGCAGTTCTTC
>NA|TRBV7-9|NA|TRBJ2-7
CASSFSDRQGYEQYF
TGTGCCAGCAGCTTCTCCGACAGGCAGGGATACGAGCAGTACTTC
>NA|TRBV7-9|few|TRBJ2-3
CASSSIGPADTQYF
TGTGCCAGCAGCTCAATCGGACCCGCGGATACGCAGTATTTT
>NA|TRBV27|many|TRBJ2-1
CASSFTRANYNEQFF
TGTGCCAGCAGTTTTACGAGGGCCAATTACAATGAGCAGTTCTTC
>NA|TRBV6-2/TRBV6-3|many|TRBJ2-1
CASSFDSYNEQFF
TGTGCCAGCAGTTTTGACTCGTACAATGAGCAGTTCTTC
>NA|TRBV20-1|NA|TRBJ1-1
CSADRSNTEAFF
TGCAGTGCCGACAGATCGAACACTGAAGCTTTCTTT
>TRBD1|TRBV4-1|NA|TRBJ2-5
CASSQAPGQGETQYF
TGCGCCAGCAGCCAAGCACCGGGACAGGGTGAGACCCAGTACTTC
>NA|TRBV20-1|few|TRBJ2-7
CSARKGAGGGTYEQYF
TGCAGTGCTAGAAAAGGGGCTGGAGGGGGAACCTACGAGCAGTACTTC
>NA|TRBV7-2|NA|TRBJ2-6
CASRTDSGANVLTF
TGTGCCAGCAGGACTGATTCTGGGGCCAACGTCCTGACTTTC
>TRBD2|TRBV4-2|NA|TRBJ2-5
CASSQGTGGKETQYF
TGTGCCAGCAGCCAGGGGACCGGGGGGAAAGAGACCCAGTACTTC
>TRBD1|TRBV6-1|few|TRBJ1-2
CASSPWDRAVGYGYTF
TGTGCCAGCAGCCCTTGGGACAGGGCTGTGGGCTATGGCTACACCTTC
>TRBD1|TRBV7-8|few|TRBJ1-1
CASSLFAGQANTEAFF
TGTGCCAGCAGCTTATTTGCGGGACAGGCAAACACTGAAGCTTTCTTT
>NA|TRBV14|NA|TRBJ2-1
CASSQGLFSSYNEQFF
TGTGCCAGCAGCCAAGGACTGTTTAGCTCCTACAATGAGCAGTTCTTC
>NA|TRBV18|few|TRBJ1-3
CASSPQRTTASGNTIYF
TGTGCCAGCTCCCCCCAAAGGACGACGGCCTCTGGAAACACCATATATTTT
>NA|TRBV29-1|few|TRBJ2-7
CSVEDPQIPTYEQYF
TGCAGCGTTGAAGATCCACAGATACCCACCTACGAGCAGTACTTC
>NA|TRBV12-3/TRBV12-4|NA|TRBJ2-7
CASSLRYTNYEQYF
TGTGCCAGCAGTTTGAGGTACACAAACTACGAGCAGTACTTC
>NA|TRBV12-3/TRBV12-4|few|TRBJ1-5
CASNRQNQPQHF
TGTGCCAGCAATCGACAGAATCAGCCCCAGCATTTT
>TRBD1|TRBV5-1|few|TRBJ1-2
CASSREGQLYGYTF
TGCGCCAGCAGCCGGGAGGGACAGCTCTATGGCTACACCTTC
>TRBD2|TRBV20-1|few|TRBJ2-7
CSATAIRLAGVGEQYF
TGCAGCGCAACCGCCATTCGACTAGCGGGAGTGGGCGAGCAGTACTTC
>TRBD2|TRBV5-1|NA|TRBJ2-3
CASSIQREGTDTQYF
TGCGCCAGCAGCATCCAGCGGGAGGGTACAGATACGCAGTATTTT
>NA|TRBV6-5|many|TRBJ2-5
CASSYYSRAETQYF
TGTGCCAGCAGTTATTACAGCCGAGCAGAGACCCAGTACTTC
>NA|TRBV12-3/TRBV12-4|few|TRBJ1-1
CASSPGARAAFF
TGTGCCAGCAGTCCGGGGGCCCGGGCAGCTTTCTTT
>NA|TRBV19|few|TRBJ1-5
CASSQVRYSNQPQHF
TGTGCCAGTAGTCAAGTGAGATATAGCAATCAGCCCCAGCATTTT
>NA|TRBV6-2/TRBV6-3|few|TRBJ2-1
CASSPGQSYNEQFF
TGTGCCAGCAGTCCCGGACAGAGTTACAATGAGCAGTTCTTC
>NA|TRBV7-9|few|TRBJ2-3
CASLTLGGTDTQYF
TGTGCCAGCCTGACTCTAGGTGGGACAGATACGCAGTATTTT
>TRBD1|TRBV29-1|few|TRBJ1-1
CSVQGQPNTEAFF
TGCAGCGTTCAGGGACAGCCTAACACTGAAGCTTTCTTT
>TRBD2|TRBV30|few|TRBJ2-3
CAWSLAGGWGSTDTQYF
TGTGCCTGGAGTTTGGCGGGAGGTTGGGGGAGCACAGATACGCAGTATTTT
>TRBD2|TRBV14|many|TRBJ2-5
CASSRLKSGIPTQETQYF
TGTGCCAGCAGCCGCCTGAAGAGCGGGATACCGACCCAAGAGACCCAGTACTTC
>NA|TRBV10-3|NA|TRBJ2-6
CAISVGGGASGANVLTF
TGTGCCATCAGTGTGGGAGGGGGCGCCTCTGGGGCCAACGTCCTGACTTTC
>TRBD1|TRBV5-1|many|TRBJ2-6
CASSLPDRGPSGANVLTF
TGCGCCAGCAGCTTGCCGGACAGGGGTCCCTCTGGGGCCAACGTCCTGACTTTC
>TRBD1|TRBV18|NA|TRBJ2-1
CASSRQGRNNEQFF
TGTGCCAGCTCCCGACAGGGGAGGAACAATGAGCAGTTCTTC
>TRBD2|TRBV7-2|NA|TRBJ2-7
CASSLAREVHEQYF
TGTGCCAGCAGCTTAGCTCGGGAGGTCCACGAGCAGTACTTC
>TRBD2|TRBV24-1|NA|TRBJ2-3
CATSDPGTSGLTDTQYF
TGTGCCACCAGTGATCCCGGGACTAGCGGACTCACAGATACGCAGTATTTT
>TRBD1|TRBV11-2|NA|TRBJ2-5
CASSLGSGTELETQYF
TGTGCCAGCAGCTTAGGGTCCGGGACAGAATTAGAGACCCAGTACTTC
>TRBD1|TRBV28|few|TRBJ1-1
CASSLSPTGGAGTEAFF
TGTGCCAGCAGTTTATCCCCGACAGGGGGCGCGGGGACTGAAGCTTTCTTT
>TRBD1|TRBV27|many|TRBJ1-1
CASSFGQGGTFF
TGTGCCAGCAGTTTTGGGCAGGGGGGGACTTTCTTT
>NA|TRBV7-8|few|TRBJ2-3
CASSLAIGGLAGADTQYF
TGTGCCAGCAGCTTAGCGATTGGGGGGCTTGCGGGCGCAGATACGCAGTATTTT
>TRBD1|TRBV3-1|NA|TRBJ2-7
CASSQVLTGQGAYEQYF
TGTGCCAGCAGCCAAGTGCTGACGGGACAGGGGGCCTACGAGCAGTACTTC
>NA|TRBV20-1|few|TRBJ2-3
CSARDESGADTQYF
TGCAGTGCTAGAGATGAGTCTGGGGCAGATACGCAGTATTTT
>NA|TRBV5-4|few|TRBJ1-6
CASSLAERGSPLHF
TGTGCCAGCAGCTTGGCAGAAAGGGGCTCACCCCTCCACTTT
>NA|TRBV15|few|TRBJ1-5
CATSQGTQSNQPQHF
TGTGCCACCAGCCAGGGTACCCAAAGCAATCAGCCCCAGCATTTT
>NA|TRBV28|NA|TRBJ2-1
CASSRGLVYNEQFF
TGTGCCAGCAGTCGAGGACTGGTCTACAATGAGCAGTTCTTC
>NA|TRBV19|NA|TRBJ2-1
CASRTPAATNEQFF
TGTGCCAGCAGGACTCCAGCGGCGACCAATGAGCAGTTCTTC
>TRBD2|TRBV4-1|NA|TRBJ2-7
CASSPSSGGAYEQYF
TGCGCCAGCAGCCCTTCTAGCGGGGGAGCCTACGAGCAGTACTTC
>NA|TRBV29-1|NA|TRBJ2-3
CSVRGDTDTQYF
TGCAGCGTGAGGGGGGACACAGATACGCAGTATTTT
>NA|TRBV5-1|NA|TRBJ2-1
CASSLGTVNELFF
TGCGCCAGCAGCTTGGGTACGGTGAATGAGCTGTTCTTC
>TRBD2|TRBV29-1|NA|TRBJ2-1
CSVDRGGKGEQFF
TGCAGCGTTGACCGGGGGGGAAAGGGTGAGCAGTTCTTC
>NA|TRBV9|few|TRBJ2-1
CASSVDYGYNEQFF
TGTGCCAGCAGCGTAGACTACGGATACAATGAGCAGTTCTTC
>NA|TRBV5-1|NA|TRBJ2-1
CASSLETGNEQFF
TGCGCCAGCAGCTTGGAAACCGGCAATGAGCAGTTCTTC
>NA|TRBV2|NA|TRBJ2-1
CASTKRAAALNEQFF
TGTGCCAGCACCAAGCGGGCAGCAGCCCTCAATGAGCAGTTCTTC
>NA|TRBV7-2|NA|TRBJ2-1
CASSPPGLVYNEQFF
TGTGCCAGCAGCCCTCCGGGACTGGTCTACAATGAGCAGTTCTTC
>NA|TRBV5-1|many|TRBJ2-7
CASSLDYEQYF
TGTGCCAGCAGCTTAGACTACGAGCAGTACTTC
>TRBD2|TRBV20-1|NA|TRBJ2-1
CSAPFSSGSTNEQFF
TGCAGTGCTCCCTTTTCTAGCGGGAGTACCAATGAGCAGTTCTTC
>NA|TRBV20-1|NA|TRBJ2-3
CSVRRTRAPTDTQYF
TGCAGTGTCAGGAGGACCCGGGCCCCCACAGATACGCAGTATTTT
>TRBD1|TRBV5-1|few|TRBJ2-2
CASSLLTGGGSITGELFF
TGCGCCAGCAGCTTGTTAACAGGGGGCGGAAGCATAACCGGGGAGCTGTTTTTT
>TRBD2|TRBV7-8|NA|TRBJ2-3
CASSPRLAGESTDTQYF
TGTGCCAGCAGCCCAAGACTAGCGGGAGAGAGCACAGATACGCAGTATTTT